This T cell receptor (beta chain) was captured in a study of radiotherapy plus CTLA-4 blockade in lung cancer. About the research overall: Objective responses were documented in around 20% of patients, with disease control in 25% to 35%.

Study conclusions and caveats: Dynamics of early blood T cell clones, together with interferon-beta, were reportedly the best predictors of response. After radiotherapy and ipilimumab, tumor-derived clones expanded in peripheral blood.

The CDR3 extends over 12 amino acids. V was cut by 6 bases and J by 8 bases, with 13 bases left in between. Per the germline V gene, CDR1 is MDHEN and CDR2 is SYDVKM. Treatment of patients with chemo-refractory metastatic non-small-cell lung cancer consisted of focal radiation plus CTLA-4 blockade with ipilimumab. Points on this clone: The antigen is undetermined.

The repertoire was sequenced with immunoSEQ multiplex PCR; TCRdb's copy has only in-frame clones and lacks some. The repertoire includes some 51,000 clones, around 79% of them detected once, and about 2.2% sits in the top ten. The V and J genes are TRBV28 and TRBJ1-1, with D possibly matching TRBD1 (5 bases). Sequenced here: peripheral blood, sampled from a patient treated with radiotherapy plus ipilimumab. The sequence derives from a human donor with non-small cell lung cancer whose response to radiotherapy plus ipilimumab could not be evaluated. CDR3 DNA: TGTGCCAGCAGCCTTCGACAGCGAGAAGCTTTCTTT. Its translation: CASSLRQREAFF.